These 27 T cell receptor beta chains came from one sample sequenced in a study of blood T cell repertoires in COVID-19. Data came from immunoSEQ multiplex PCR; TCRdb stores just in-frame clones and leaves some out. The sample includes about 250,000 clones, more than 75% seen only once; the top ten take around 1.5%. Sequencing used peripheral blood. The source is a woman between 55 and 75 years old who had recovered from COVID-19.

This chain uses TRBV11-3 with TRBJ2-2; 9 positions agree with TRBD2. V shed 0 bases and J 5 bases; nucleotides not matched to a gene: 7. The CDR3 extends over 17 amino acids. Germline V CDR1 and CDR2: SGHNT, YENEEA. The CDR3: CASSLDRGGATTGELFF. The CDR3, as DNA: TGTGCCAGCAGCTTAGATCGCGGGGGGGCCACGACCGGGGAGCTGTTTTTT.

The chain recombines TRBV29-1 with TRBJ1-3; the match to TRBD1 covers 7 bases. There are 12 residues in the CDR3. CDR1 is SQVTM, CDR2 ANQGSEA, per germline. The DNA of the CDR3 is TGCAGTGGCAGGGGGGCTGGAAACACCATATATTTT. It is translated as CSGRGAGNTIYF.

CDR3 in DNA: TGTGCCAGCAGCCAAGATCGAACTAGCGGGGGGGCCGAGACCCAGTACTTC. Amino acids: CASSQDRTSGGAETQYF. V and J are TRBV14 and TRBJ2-5; 13 bases line up with TRBD2. The CDR3 consists of 17 residues. The germline V gene has CDR1 SGHDN and CDR2 FVKESK. V lost 0 bases to trimming and J lost 5 bases; unmatched junction nucleotides: 6. Complete variable domain (other parts from reference TRBV14 and TRBJ2-5): EAGVTQFPSHSVIEKGQTVTLRCDPISGHDNLYWYRRVMGKEIKFLLHFVKESKQDESGMPNNRFLAERTGGTYSTLKVQPAELEDSGVYFCASSQDRTSGGAETQYFGPGTRLLVL.

V and J are TRBV5-5 and TRBJ1-4; a weak D match, TRBD1 (6 bases). Trimming removed 2 bases at V and 4 bases at J, with 18 bases between. Germline-derived CDR1 and CDR2 are SGHKS and YYEKEE (reference sequence). This CDR3 is built from 17 residues. CDR3 residues: CASSFGVVGQLNEKLFF. The CDR3 DNA reads as TGTGCCAGCAGCTTCGGTGTCGTAGGACAGCTTAATGAAAAACTGTTTTTT.

The CDR3 is CASSQSGTIYF. The CDR3 coding sequence is TGTGCCAGCAGCCAGTCCGGGACCATATATTTT. The gene calls are TRBV3-1 (or the pseudogene TRBV3-2) and TRBJ1-3; D is uncertain. This CDR3 contains 11 residues. With 3 bases removed from V and 10 bases from J, the gap between germline ends came to 7 bases. CDR1 is LGHDT and CDR2 is YNNKEL in the germline V gene (reference sequence).

This chain joins TRBV6-4 and TRBJ1-5, with D perhaps TRBD1 (5 bases). V lost 5 bases and J lost 0, with 23 bases in between. Germline values: CDR1 MRHNA, CDR2 SNTAGT. CDR3 length: 19 amino acids. CDR3 amino acids: CASSLKIAGRGSSNQPQHF. CDR3 nucleotides: TGTGCCAGCAGTCTGAAGATAGCCGGCCGGGGGAGTAGCAATCAGCCCCAGCATTTT.

This chain joins TRBV5-1 and TRBJ1-6, with 8 bases fitting TRBD1. V was clipped by 0 bases and J by 8 bases; unmatched bases: 4. This CDR3 spans 15 amino acids. Germline CDR1 is SGHRS and CDR2 is YFSETQ. The CDR3 region has the DNA TGCGCCAGCAGCTTGGTTCAGGGGGCGGATTCACCCCTCCACTTT. Protein sequence: CASSLVQGADSPLHF.

This rearrangement joins TRBV4-1 to TRBJ1-4, with D tentatively TRBD1 (5 bases). Germline lookup yields CDR1 MGHRA and CDR2 YSYEKL. Deletions cut 7 bases from V and 8 bases from J, with 20 bases between. The CDR3 contains 15 residues. The CDR3, as DNA: TGCGCCAGCACCACCTCGGTCGGGGGATACGAAAAACTGTTTTTT. Translating it yields CASTTSVGGYEKLFF.

This sequence joins TRBV7-2 and TRBJ2-7, with D possibly being TRBD2 (7 bases). Trimming left V 7 bases short and J 2 bases short, with 15 bases between. This CDR3 has 14 amino acids. Germline V gene sequence: CDR1 SGHTA, CDR2 FQGNSA. In DNA, the CDR3 is TGTGCCAGCAAGGGGGGGCAGGGGACCTACGAGCAGTACTTC. This sequence encodes CASKGGQGTYEQYF.

V usage is TRBV4-2 and J usage is TRBJ2-1; possibly TRBD1 for D (5 bases). The germline V gene encodes CDR1 LGHNA and CDR2 YNFKEQ. The CDR3 loop spans 14 amino acids. The V and J ends lost 1 base and 10 bases respectively, with 14 bases between them. The CDR3 DNA follows: TGTGCCAGCAGCCAAGGACAGTCCGACGAGGAGCAGTTCTTC. This sequence encodes CASSQGQSDEEQFF.

The genes are TRBV4-2 and TRBJ1-2, with 9 positions matching TRBD1. The germline V gene has CDR1 LGHNA and CDR2 YNFKEQ. J gave up 8 bases and V 3 bases, and 16 bases lay outside the gene matches. The CDR3 sequence is 17 residues long. CDR3 sequence (DNA): TGTGCCAGCAGCCAGGACACCGGGACAGGGTTTTCCGAGGGCTACACCTTC. This codes for CASSQDTGTGFSEGYTF.

CDR3 coding DNA: TGTGCCAGCAGCCCGTCAGACAGGTTTCATGAAAAACTGTTTTTT. Amino acid sequence: CASSPSDRFHEKLFF. The chain employs TRBV3-1 (or the pseudogene TRBV3-2) and TRBJ1-4; tentative D call: TRBD1 (6 bases). This CDR3 is 15 amino acids long. With 4 bases removed from V and 6 bases from J, the gap between germline ends came to 15 bases. Per germline, CDR1 LGHDT and CDR2 YNNKEL (reference sequence).

This chain links TRBV9 with TRBJ1-5; no clear D. The CDR3 extends over 12 amino acids. Germline values: CDR1 SGDLS, CDR2 YYNGEE. The germline V and J ends were trimmed by 5 bases and 5 bases, with 8 bases remaining between them. CDR3 sequence reads: CASREEDQPQHF. CDR3 coding DNA: TGTGCCAGCAGAGAGGAGGATCAGCCCCAGCATTTT. Complete variable domain (other parts from reference TRBV9 and TRBJ1-5): DSGVTQTPKHLITATGQRVTLRCSPRSGDLSVYWYQQSLDQGLQFLIQYYNGEERAKGNILERFSAQQFPDLHSELNLSSLELGDSALYFCASREEDQPQHFGDGTRLSIL.

The rearrangement links TRBV5-4 to TRBJ2-7; TRBD1 matches at 9 bases. The V segment lost 4 bases and the J segment 6 bases; nucleotides outside the gene matches: 5. The CDR3 length is 13 residues. Germline V gives CDR1 SGHNT, CDR2 YYREEE (reference sequence). This CDR3 is CASSRDRVSEQYF. Here the CDR3 DNA reads TGTGCCAGCAGCCGGGACAGGGTATCCGAGCAGTACTTC.

This clone turned up a few times. The chain recombines TRBV6-1 with TRBJ1-3; D remains unclear. The V and J ends lost 2 bases and 0 bases respectively, with 20 bases between them. CDR3 length: 19 amino acids. Germline V gene lookup returns CDR1 MNHNS and CDR2 SASEGT. The CDR3 sequence: CASSERAGLLLNSGNTIYF. The CDR3 DNA reads as TGTGCCAGCAGTGAACGGGCAGGACTCCTACTCAACTCTGGAAACACCATATATTTT.

V is TRBV27 and J is TRBJ2-5; 9 bases agree with TRBD2. The germline V gene encodes CDR1 MNHEY and CDR2 SMNVEV (reference sequence). The V gene end was trimmed by 2 bases and the J gene end by 4 bases; junction bases not matched to a gene: 8. There are 16 residues in the CDR3. CDR3: CASSLSAGGLPETQYF. The DNA for the CDR3 is TGTGCCAGCAGTTTAAGTGCGGGGGGGCTTCCAGAGACCCAGTACTTC.

This clone was observed once. V usage is TRBV28 and J usage is TRBJ2-2; D is perhaps TRBD2 (6 bases). With 5 bases removed from V and 0 bases from J, the gap between germline ends came to 16 bases. Germline CDR1 and CDR2: MDHEN and SYDVKM. This CDR3 comprises 17 residues. DNA of the CDR3: TGTGCCAGCAGTCCCGCAGGAGGGACGGCGAACACCGGGGAGCTGTTTTTT. Translated: CASSPAGGTANTGELFF.

The rearrangement uses TRBV7-9 and TRBJ1-1; TRBD1 agrees at 9 bases. This CDR3 contains 16 residues. Germline CDR1 SEHNR, CDR2 FQNEAQ (reference sequence). V was clipped by 0 bases and J by 2 bases; unmatched bases: 4. This CDR3 reads CASSLAATGGNTEAFF. In DNA, the CDR3 is TGTGCCAGCAGCTTAGCCGCGACAGGGGGTAACACTGAAGCTTTCTTT.

This clone was recorded only once. This chain joins TRBV29-1 and TRBJ2-7; D remains ambiguous. The V and J ends lost 4 bases and 4 bases respectively, with 14 bases between them. The CDR3 covers 13 residues. The V gene's germline CDR1 is SQVTM and CDR2 ANQGSEA. CDR3 bases: TGCAGCGTTGTTCCCCTCGGAGAATACGAGCAGTACTTC. This codes for CSVVPLGEYEQYF.

The chain recombines TRBV5-4 with TRBJ2-3; 7 bases fit TRBD1. CDR3 length: 15 amino acids. Germline-derived CDR1 and CDR2 are SGHNT and YYREEE (reference sequence). The J segment lost 1 base and the V segment lost 0 bases, leaving 2 bases of the junction unmatched. The CDR3 nucleotides are TGTGCCAGCAGCTTGGCCGGGACAGGCACAGATACGCAGTATTTT. It codes for CASSLAGTGTDTQYF. Using reference TRBV5-4 and TRBJ2-3 for the parts outside the CDR3, the full variable domain is ETGVTQSPTHLIKTRGQQVTLRCSSQSGHNTVSWYQQALGQGPQFIFQYYREEENGRGNFPPRFSGLQFPNYSSELNVNALELDDSALYLCASSLAGTGTDTQYFGPGTRLTVL.

To note about this clone: The identical CDR3 is also encoded by other nucleotide sequences in the sample. The chain employs TRBV2 and TRBJ2-5; tentative D call: TRBD2 (5 bases). The V end was cut by 4 bases, the J end by 4 bases, with 7 bases between. The CDR3 is 12 amino acids. Per the germline V gene, CDR1 is SNHLY and CDR2 is FYNNEI. CDR3 sequence: CASSVRGETQYF. The CDR3, as DNA: TGTGCCAGCAGTGTACGGGGAGAGACCCAGTACTTC.

The rearrangement links TRBV9 to TRBJ2-1, with 9 bases lining up with TRBD2. CDR1 is SGDLS, CDR2 YYNGEE, per germline. The V segment lost 3 bases and the J segment 4 bases; nucleotides outside the gene matches: 5. The CDR3 has 15 residues. The chain's CDR3 is CASSASSGAYNEQFF. The CDR3 DNA sequence: TGTGCCAGCAGCGCCTCTAGCGGGGCTTACAATGAGCAGTTCTTC.

The chain joins TRBV9 to TRBJ2-3, with 7 bases that match TRBD1. This CDR3 has 16 amino acids. The germline V gene encodes CDR1 SGDLS and CDR2 YYNGEE. The J segment lost 0 bases and the V segment lost 3 bases, leaving 7 bases of the junction unmatched. CDR3 loop: CASSAGQVVSTDTQYF. The CDR3 region has the DNA TGTGCCAGCAGCGCAGGACAGGTAGTGAGCACAGATACGCAGTATTTT. The whole variable domain, filled in from reference TRBV9 and TRBJ2-3, reads DSGVTQTPKHLITATGQRVTLRCSPRSGDLSVYWYQQSLDQGLQFLIQYYNGEERAKGNILERFSAQQFPDLHSELNLSSLELGDSALYFCASSAGQVVSTDTQYFGPGTRLTVL.

The chain couples TRBV7-9 to TRBJ1-4; perhaps TRBD1 as D (5 bases). The CDR3 is 16 amino acids. Between the trimmed V and J ends, which lost 7 bases and 0 bases, there was a span of 15 bases. Germline V gene lookup returns CDR1 SEHNR and CDR2 FQNEAQ (reference sequence). CDR3 in DNA: TGTGCCAGCAACTCAGGGTACCAGTCAACTAATGAAAAACTGTTTTTT. Translation: CASNSGYQSTNEKLFF.

The rearrangement uses TRBV7-2 and TRBJ1-1; no firm D call. Trimming took 3 bases from V and 11 from J, leaving 19 bases between them. Germline lookup yields CDR1 SGHTA and CDR2 FQGNSA. CDR3 length: 14 residues. CDR3 coding DNA: TGTGCCAGCAGCTTGGGCAGGCCTGGCTTCTCGGCTTTCTTT. This translates into CASSLGRPGFSAFF.

The chain is built from TRBV18 and TRBJ2-5; 12 bases line up with TRBD1. J lost 5 bases, V lost 5 bases, and 3 bases had no gene match. From germline, CDR1 is KGHSH and CDR2 LQKENI. This CDR3 is built from 14 residues. CDR3 coding DNA: TGTGCCAGCTCAGGGACAGGGGGCGCGGAGACCCAGTACTTC. Residues: CASSGTGGAETQYF.

The chain employs TRBV11-2 and TRBJ1-6; D is unclear. Trimming took 5 bases from V and 11 from J, leaving 13 bases between them. Germline CDR1 SGHAT, CDR2 FQNNGV. The CDR3 has 13 amino acids. For the CDR3, the DNA is TGTGCCAGCAGCCCTCAGCCCGGGACACCCCTCCACTTT. Amino acid sequence: CASSPQPGTPLHF. The full variable domain, its missing parts supplied by reference TRBV11-2 and TRBJ1-6, is EAGVAQSPRYKIIEKRQSVAFWCNPISGHATLYWYQQILGQGPKLLIQFQNNGVVDDSQLPKDRFSAERLKGVDSTLKIQPAKLEDSAVYLCASSPQPGTPLHFGNGTRLTVT.